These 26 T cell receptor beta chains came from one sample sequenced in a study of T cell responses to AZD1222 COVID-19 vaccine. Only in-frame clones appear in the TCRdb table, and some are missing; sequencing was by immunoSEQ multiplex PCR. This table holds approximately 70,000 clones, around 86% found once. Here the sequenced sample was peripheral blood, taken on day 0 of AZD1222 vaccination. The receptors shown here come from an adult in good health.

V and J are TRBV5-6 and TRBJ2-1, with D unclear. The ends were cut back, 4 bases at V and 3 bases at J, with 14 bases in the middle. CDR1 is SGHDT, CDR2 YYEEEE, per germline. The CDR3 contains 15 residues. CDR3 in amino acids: CASSIGPLSYNEQFF. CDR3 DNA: TGTGCCAGCAGCATCGGTCCGCTGAGCTACAATGAGCAGTTCTTC.

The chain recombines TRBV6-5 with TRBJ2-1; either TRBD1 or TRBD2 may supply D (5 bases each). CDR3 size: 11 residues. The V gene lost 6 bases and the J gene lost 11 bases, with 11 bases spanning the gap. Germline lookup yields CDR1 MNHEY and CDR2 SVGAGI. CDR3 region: CASRIEGKQFF. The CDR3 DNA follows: TGTGCCAGCAGGATAGAGGGGAAGCAGTTCTTC.

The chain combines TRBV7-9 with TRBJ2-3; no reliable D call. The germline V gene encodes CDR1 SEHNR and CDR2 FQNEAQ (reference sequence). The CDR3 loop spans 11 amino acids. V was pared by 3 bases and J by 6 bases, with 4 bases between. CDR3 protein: CASSFPDTQYF. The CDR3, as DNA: TGTGCCAGCAGCTTCCCGGATACGCAGTATTTT.

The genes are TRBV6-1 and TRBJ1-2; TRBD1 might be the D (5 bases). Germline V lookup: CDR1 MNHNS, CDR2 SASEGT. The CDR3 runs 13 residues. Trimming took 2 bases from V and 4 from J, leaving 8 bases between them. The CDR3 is CASSEWGSYGYTF. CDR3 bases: TGTGCCAGCAGTGAATGGGGCAGCTATGGCTACACCTTC.

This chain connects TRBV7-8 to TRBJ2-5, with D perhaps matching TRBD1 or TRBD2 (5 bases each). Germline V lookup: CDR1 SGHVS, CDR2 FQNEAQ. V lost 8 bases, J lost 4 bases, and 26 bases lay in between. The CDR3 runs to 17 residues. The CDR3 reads CASDSGGRDPRLETQYF. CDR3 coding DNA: TGTGCCAGCGACTCGGGCGGACGGGACCCTCGGCTAGAGACCCAGTACTTC.

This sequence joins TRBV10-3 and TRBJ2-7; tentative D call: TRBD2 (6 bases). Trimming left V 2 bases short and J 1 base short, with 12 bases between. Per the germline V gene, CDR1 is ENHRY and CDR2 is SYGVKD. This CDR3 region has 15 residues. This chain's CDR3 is CAISERNSGSYEQYF. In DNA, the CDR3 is TGTGCCATCAGTGAGCGGAATAGCGGTTCCTACGAGCAGTACTTC.

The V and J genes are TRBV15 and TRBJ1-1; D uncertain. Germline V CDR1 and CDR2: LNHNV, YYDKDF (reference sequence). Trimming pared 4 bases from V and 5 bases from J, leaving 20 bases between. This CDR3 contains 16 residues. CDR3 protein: CATSKENRGLETEAFF. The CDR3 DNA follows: TGTGCCACCAGCAAAGAAAACCGGGGTTTGGAGACTGAAGCTTTCTTT.

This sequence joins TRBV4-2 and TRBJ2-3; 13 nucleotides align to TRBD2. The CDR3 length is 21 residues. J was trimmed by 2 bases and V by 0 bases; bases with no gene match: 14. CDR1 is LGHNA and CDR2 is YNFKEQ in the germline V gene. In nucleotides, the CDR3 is TGTGCCAGCAGCCAAGATATCGGACTAGCGGGAGACTCCCTCGCCACAGATACGCAGTATTTT. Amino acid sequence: CASSQDIGLAGDSLATDTQYF.

The CDR3 reads CASTPTGGSTGELFF. Written as DNA, the CDR3 is TGTGCCAGCACTCCGACAGGGGGCAGCACCGGGGAGCTGTTTTTT. The chain carries TRBV2 and TRBJ2-2; 10 bases match TRBD1. With 7 bases clipped from V and 4 bases from J, the junction kept 6 bases outside the gene matches. The CDR3 is 15 amino acids. Germline V gives CDR1 SNHLY, CDR2 FYNNEI.

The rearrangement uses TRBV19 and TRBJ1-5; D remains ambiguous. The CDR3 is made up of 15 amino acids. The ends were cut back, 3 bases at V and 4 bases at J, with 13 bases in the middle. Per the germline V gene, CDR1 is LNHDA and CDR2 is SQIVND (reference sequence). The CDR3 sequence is CASSMVDGTNQPQHF. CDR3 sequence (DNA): TGTGCCAGTAGTATGGTCGACGGAACGAATCAGCCCCAGCATTTT. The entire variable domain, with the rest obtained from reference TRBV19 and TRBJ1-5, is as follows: DGGITQSPKYLFRKEGQNVTLSCEQNLNHDAMYWYRQDPGQGLRLIYYSQIVNDFQKGDIAEGYSVSREKKESFPLTVTSAQKNPTAFYLCASSMVDGTNQPQHFGDGTRLSIL.

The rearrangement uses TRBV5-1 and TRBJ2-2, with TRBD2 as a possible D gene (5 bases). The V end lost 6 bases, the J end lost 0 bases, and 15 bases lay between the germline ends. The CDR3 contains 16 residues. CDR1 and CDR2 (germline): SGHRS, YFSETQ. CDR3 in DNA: TGCGCCAGCACCCGGAGGACCGCCGCGAACACCGGGGAGCTGTTTTTT. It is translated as CASTRRTAANTGELFF.

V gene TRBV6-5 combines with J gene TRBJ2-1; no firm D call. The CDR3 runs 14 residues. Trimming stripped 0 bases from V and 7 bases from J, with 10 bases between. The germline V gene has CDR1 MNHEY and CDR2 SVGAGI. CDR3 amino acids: CASSYSPSWNEQFF. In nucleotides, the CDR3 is TGTGCCAGCAGTTACTCTCCTAGTTGGAATGAGCAGTTCTTC.

The CDR3 sequence: CSVGGADQPQHF. CDR3 nucleotides: TGCAGCGTTGGAGGGGCAGACCAGCCCCAGCATTTT. The V call is TRBV29-1, the J call TRBJ1-5; D is possibly TRBD1 (5 bases). The V gene lost 4 bases and the J gene lost 7 bases, with 11 bases spanning the gap. Germline V lookup: CDR1 SQVTM, CDR2 ANQGSEA. This CDR3 is built from 12 residues.

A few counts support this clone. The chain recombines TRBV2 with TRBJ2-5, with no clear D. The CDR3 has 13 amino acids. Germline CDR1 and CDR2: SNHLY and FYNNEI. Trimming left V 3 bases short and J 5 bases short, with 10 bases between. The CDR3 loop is CASSERLQETQYF. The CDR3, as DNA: TGTGCCAGCAGTGAGCGGCTCCAGGAGACCCAGTACTTC.

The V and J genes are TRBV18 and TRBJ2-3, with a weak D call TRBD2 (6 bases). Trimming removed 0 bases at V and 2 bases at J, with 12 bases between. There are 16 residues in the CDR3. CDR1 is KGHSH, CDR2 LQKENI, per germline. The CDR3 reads CASSPPWDSYTDTQYF. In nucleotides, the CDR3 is TGTGCCAGCTCACCACCGTGGGACTCCTACACAGATACGCAGTATTTT.

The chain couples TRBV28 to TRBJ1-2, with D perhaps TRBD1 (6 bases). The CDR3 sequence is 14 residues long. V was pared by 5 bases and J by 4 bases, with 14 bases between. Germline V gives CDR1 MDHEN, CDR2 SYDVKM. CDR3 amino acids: CASSIYREFYGYTF. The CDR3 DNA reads TGTGCCAGCAGTATTTACAGGGAATTCTATGGCTACACCTTC.

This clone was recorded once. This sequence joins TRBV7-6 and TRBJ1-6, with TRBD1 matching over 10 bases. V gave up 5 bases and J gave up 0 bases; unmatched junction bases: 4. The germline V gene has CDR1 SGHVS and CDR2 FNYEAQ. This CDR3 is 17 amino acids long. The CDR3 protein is CASSRTGGSSYNSPLHF. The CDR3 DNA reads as TGTGCCAGCAGCCGGACAGGGGGGAGCTCCTATAATTCACCCCTCCACTTT.

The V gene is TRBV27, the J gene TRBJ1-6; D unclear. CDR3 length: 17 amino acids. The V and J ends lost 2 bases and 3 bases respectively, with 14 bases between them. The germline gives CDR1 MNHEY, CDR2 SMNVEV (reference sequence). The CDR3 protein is CASSLIASAFYNSPLHF. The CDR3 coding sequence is TGTGCCAGCAGTTTAATAGCGAGCGCGTTCTATAATTCACCCCTCCACTTT.

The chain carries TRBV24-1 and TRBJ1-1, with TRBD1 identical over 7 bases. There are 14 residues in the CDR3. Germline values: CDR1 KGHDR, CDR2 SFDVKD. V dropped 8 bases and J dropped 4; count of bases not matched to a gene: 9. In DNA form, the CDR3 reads TGTGCCACCAATTCTAGACAGGGCGGCACTGAAGCTTTCTTT. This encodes CATNSRQGGTEAFF.

CDR3 nucleotides: TGTGCCAGCAGCGTAGGTAGTAGCTCGCTCACTGAGCAGTTCTTC. Protein sequence: CASSVGSSSLTEQFF. This chain uses TRBV9 with TRBJ2-1; no reliable D call. Deletions cut 0 bases from V and 9 bases from J, with 16 bases between. Looked up from germline, CDR1 is SGDLS and CDR2 is YYNGEE. The CDR3 spans 15 residues.

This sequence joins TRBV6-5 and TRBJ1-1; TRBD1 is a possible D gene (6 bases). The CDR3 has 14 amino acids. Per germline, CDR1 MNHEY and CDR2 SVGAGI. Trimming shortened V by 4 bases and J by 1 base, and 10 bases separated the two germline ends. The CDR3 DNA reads TGTGCCAGCAGTTTACAGGGTAGGAACACTGAAGCTTTCTTT. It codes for CASSLQGRNTEAFF.

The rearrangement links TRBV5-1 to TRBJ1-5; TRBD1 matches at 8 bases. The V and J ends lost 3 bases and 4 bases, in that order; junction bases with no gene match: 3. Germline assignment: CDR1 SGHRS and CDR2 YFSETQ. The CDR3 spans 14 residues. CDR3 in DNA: TGCGCCAGCAGCTCAGGGGGCGCGAATCAGCCCCAGCATTTT. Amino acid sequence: CASSSGGANQPQHF.

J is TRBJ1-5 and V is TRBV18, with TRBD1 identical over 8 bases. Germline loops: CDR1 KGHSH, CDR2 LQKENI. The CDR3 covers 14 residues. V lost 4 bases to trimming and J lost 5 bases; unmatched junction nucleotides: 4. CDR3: CASSQPDRDQPQHF. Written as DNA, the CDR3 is TGTGCCAGCTCACAGCCGGACAGGGATCAGCCCCAGCATTTT. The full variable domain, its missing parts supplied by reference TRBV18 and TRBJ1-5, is NAGVMQNPRHLVRRRGQEARLRCSPMKGHSHVYWYRQLPEEGLKFMVYLQKENIIDESGMPKERFSAEFPKEGPSILRIQQVVRGDSAAYFCASSQPDRDQPQHFGDGTRLSIL.

The CDR3 sequence: CASSGTGTSILYEQYF. The CDR3 DNA reads TGCGCCAGCAGCGGTACCGGGACTAGCATCCTCTACGAGCAGTACTTC. The chain couples TRBV5-1 to TRBJ2-7; 9 nucleotides line up with TRBD2. The CDR3 is 16 residues long. CDR1 SGHRS and CDR2 YFSETQ come from the germline V gene. Unmatched junction bases numbered 11, after V lost 4 bases and J lost 3 bases.

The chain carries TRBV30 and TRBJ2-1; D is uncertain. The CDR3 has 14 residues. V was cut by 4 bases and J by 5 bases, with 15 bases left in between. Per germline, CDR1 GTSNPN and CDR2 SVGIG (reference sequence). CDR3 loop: CAWNAIGPHNEQFF. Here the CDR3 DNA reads TGTGCCTGGAACGCCATAGGGCCCCACAATGAGCAGTTCTTC.

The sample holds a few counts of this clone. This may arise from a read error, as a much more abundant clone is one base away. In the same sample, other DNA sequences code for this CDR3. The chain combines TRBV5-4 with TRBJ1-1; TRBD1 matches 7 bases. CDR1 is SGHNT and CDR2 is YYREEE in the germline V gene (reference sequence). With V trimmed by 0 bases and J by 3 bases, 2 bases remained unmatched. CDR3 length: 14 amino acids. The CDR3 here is CASSLGQGYTEAFF. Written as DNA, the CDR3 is TGTGCCAGCAGCTTGGGACAGGGCTACACTGAAGCTTTCTTT.